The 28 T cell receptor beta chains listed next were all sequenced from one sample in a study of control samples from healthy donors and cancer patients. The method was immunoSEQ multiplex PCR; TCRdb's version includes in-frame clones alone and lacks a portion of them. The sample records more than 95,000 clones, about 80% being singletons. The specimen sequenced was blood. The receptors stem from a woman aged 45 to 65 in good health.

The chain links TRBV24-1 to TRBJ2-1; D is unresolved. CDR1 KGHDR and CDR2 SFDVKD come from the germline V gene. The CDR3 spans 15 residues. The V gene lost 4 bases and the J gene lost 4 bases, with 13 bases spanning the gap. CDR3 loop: CATSEGPLDYNEQFF. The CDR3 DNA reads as TGTGCCACCAGTGAAGGTCCCCTCGATTACAATGAGCAGTTCTTC.

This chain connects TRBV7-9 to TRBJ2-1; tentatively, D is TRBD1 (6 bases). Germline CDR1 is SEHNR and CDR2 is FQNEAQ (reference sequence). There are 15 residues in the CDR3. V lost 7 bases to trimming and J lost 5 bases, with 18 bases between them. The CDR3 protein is CASNLGAEADNEQFF. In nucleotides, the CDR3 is TGTGCCAGCAACTTGGGGGCTGAGGCAGACAATGAGCAGTTCTTC.

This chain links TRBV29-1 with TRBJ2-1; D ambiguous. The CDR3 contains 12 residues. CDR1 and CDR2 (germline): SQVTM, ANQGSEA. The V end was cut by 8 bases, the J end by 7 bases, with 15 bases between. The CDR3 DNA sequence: TGCAGCCCACAAGTCCTCACTAATGAGCAGTTCTTC. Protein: CSPQVLTNEQFF.

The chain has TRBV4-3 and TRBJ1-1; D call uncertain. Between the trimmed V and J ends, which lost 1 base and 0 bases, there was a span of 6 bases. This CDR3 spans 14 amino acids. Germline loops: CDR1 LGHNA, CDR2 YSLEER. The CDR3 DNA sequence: TGCGCCAGCAGCCAAGCGGTGTTGAACACTGAAGCTTTCTTT. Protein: CASSQAVLNTEAFF.

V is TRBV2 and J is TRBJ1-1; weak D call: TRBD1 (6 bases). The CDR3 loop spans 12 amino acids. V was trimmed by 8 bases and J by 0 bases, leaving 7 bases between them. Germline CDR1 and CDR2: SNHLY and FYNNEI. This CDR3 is CASGTLNTEAFF. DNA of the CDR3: TGTGCCAGCGGGACATTGAACACTGAAGCTTTCTTT.

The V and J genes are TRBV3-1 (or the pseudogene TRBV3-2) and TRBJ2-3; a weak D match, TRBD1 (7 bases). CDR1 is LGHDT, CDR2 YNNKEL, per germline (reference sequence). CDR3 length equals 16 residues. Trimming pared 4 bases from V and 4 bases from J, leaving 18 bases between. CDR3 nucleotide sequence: TGTGCCAGCAGCCTCCCCCAGGGGGGCGGAGCAGATACGCAGTATTTT. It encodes CASSLPQGGGADTQYF.

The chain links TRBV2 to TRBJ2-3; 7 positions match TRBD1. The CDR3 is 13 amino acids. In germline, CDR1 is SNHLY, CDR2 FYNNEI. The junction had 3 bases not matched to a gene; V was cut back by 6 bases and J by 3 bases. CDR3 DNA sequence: TGTGCCAGCAGGTCAGGGGGTACAGATACGCAGTATTTT. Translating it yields CASRSGGTDTQYF.

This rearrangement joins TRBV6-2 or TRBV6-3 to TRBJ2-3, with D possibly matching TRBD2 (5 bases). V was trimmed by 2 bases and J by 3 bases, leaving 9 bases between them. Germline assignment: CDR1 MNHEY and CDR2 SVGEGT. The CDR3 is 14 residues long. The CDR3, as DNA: TGTGCCAGCAGTTACACTAGTCGGACAGATACGCAGTATTTT. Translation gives CASSYTSRTDTQYF.

CDR3 bases: TGTGCCAGCAGCTTATCTTTGGGTCAGGATACGCAGTATTTT. It translates to CASSLSLGQDTQYF. The chain is built from TRBV7-8 and TRBJ2-3, with D hard to call. The CDR3 is made up of 14 amino acids. V was pared by 2 bases and J by 6 bases, with 12 bases between. Germline V gene sequence: CDR1 SGHVS, CDR2 FQNEAQ.

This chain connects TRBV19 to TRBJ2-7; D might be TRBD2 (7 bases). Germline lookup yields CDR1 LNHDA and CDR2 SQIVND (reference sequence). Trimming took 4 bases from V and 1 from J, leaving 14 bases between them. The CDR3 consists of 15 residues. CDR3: CASSTGGGESYEQYF. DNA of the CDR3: TGTGCCAGTAGTACGGGGGGCGGGGAGTCCTACGAGCAGTACTTC.

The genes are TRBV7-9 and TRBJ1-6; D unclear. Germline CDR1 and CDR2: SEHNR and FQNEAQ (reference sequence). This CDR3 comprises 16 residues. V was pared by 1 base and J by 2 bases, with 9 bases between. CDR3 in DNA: TGTGCCAGCAGCTTAGAGGCAGGTGCCTATAATTCACCCCTCCACTTT. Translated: CASSLEAGAYNSPLHF.

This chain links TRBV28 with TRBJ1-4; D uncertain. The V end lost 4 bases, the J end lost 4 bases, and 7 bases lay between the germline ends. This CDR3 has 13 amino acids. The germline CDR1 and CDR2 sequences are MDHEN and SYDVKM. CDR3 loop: CASSYDRNEKLFF. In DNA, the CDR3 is TGTGCCAGCAGTTATGACCGTAATGAAAAACTGTTTTTT.

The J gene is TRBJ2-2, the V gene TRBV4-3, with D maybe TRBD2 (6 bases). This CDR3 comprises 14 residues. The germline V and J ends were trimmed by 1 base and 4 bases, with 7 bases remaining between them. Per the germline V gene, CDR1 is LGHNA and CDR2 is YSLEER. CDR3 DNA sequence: TGCGCCAGCAGCCAAGTCGGGGGCACCGGGGAGCTGTTTTTT. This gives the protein CASSQVGGTGELFF.

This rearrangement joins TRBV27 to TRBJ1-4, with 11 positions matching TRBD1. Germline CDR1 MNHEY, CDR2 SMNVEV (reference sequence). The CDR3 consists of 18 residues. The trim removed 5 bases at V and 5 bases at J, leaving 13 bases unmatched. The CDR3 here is CASSLSGTGGFGNEKLFF. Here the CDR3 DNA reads TGTGCCAGCAGTCTCTCCGGGACAGGGGGGTTCGGGAATGAAAAACTGTTTTTT. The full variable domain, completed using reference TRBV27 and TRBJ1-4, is EAQVTQNPRYLITVTGKKLTVTCSQNMNHEYMSWYRQDPGLGLRQIYYSMNVEVTDKGDVPEGYKVSRKEKRNFPLILESPSPNQTSLYFCASSLSGTGGFGNEKLFFGSGTQLSVL.

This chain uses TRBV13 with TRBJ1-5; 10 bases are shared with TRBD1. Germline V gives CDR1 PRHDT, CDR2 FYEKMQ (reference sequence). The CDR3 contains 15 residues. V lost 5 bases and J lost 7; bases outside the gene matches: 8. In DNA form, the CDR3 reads TGTGCCAGCAGCCAGGACAGGGGGATTGGGCAGCCCCAGCATTTT. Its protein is CASSQDRGIGQPQHF. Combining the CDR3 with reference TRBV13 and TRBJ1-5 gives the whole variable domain AAGVIQSPRHLIKEKRETATLKCYPIPRHDTVYWYQQGPGQDPQFLISFYEKMQSDKGSIPDRFSAQQFSDYHSELNMSSLELGDSALYFCASSQDRGIGQPQHFGDGTRLSIL.

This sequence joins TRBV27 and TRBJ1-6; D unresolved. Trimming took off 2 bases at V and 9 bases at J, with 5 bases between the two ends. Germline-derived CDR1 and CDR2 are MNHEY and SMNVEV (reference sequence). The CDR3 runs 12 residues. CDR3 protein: CASSLRSSPLHF. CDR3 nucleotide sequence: TGTGCCAGCAGTTTAAGGAGTTCACCCCTCCACTTT.

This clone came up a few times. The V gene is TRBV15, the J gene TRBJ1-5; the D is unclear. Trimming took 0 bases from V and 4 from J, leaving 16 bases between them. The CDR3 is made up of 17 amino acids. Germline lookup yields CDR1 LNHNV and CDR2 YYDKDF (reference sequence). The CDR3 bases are TGTGCCACCAGCAGAGATTCCAACCGCCGTGGGAATCAGCCCCAGCATTTT. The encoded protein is CATSRDSNRRGNQPQHF.

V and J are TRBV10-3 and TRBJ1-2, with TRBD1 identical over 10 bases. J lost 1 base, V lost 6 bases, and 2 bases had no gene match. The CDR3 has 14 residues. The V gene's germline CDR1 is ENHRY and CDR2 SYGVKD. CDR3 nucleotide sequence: TGTGCCATCAGAGGGACAGGGGATAACTATGGCTACACCTTC. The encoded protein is CAIRGTGDNYGYTF.

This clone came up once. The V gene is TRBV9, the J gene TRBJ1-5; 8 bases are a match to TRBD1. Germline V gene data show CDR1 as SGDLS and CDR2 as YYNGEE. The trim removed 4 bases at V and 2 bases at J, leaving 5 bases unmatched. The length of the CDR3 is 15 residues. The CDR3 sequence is CASSTGGGGNQPQHF. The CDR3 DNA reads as TGTGCCAGCAGCACAGGGGGGGGCGGCAATCAGCCCCAGCATTTT.

The CDR3 loop reads CASSFEEYTEAFF. The CDR3 region has the DNA TGTGCCAGCAGCTTCGAGGAGTACACTGAAGCTTTCTTT. The rearrangement links TRBV5-5 to TRBJ1-1; D is undetermined. Germline CDR1 is SGHKS and CDR2 is YYEKEE (reference sequence). The CDR3 extends over 13 amino acids. V lost 2 bases to trimming and J lost 3 bases, with 8 bases between them.

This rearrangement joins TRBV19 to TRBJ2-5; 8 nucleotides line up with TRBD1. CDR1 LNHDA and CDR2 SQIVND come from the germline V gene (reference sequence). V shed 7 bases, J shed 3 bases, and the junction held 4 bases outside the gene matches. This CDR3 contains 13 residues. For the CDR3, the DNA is TGTGCCAGTAACAACAGGGGGAAAGAGACCCAGTACTTC. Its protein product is CASNNRGKETQYF.

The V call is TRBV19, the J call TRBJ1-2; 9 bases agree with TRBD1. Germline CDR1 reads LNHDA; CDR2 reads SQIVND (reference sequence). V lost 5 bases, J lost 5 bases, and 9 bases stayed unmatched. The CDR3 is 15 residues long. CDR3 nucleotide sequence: TGTGCCAGTAGTCCCAAGCCGGGACAGGGATATGGCTACACCTTC. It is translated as CASSPKPGQGYGYTF.

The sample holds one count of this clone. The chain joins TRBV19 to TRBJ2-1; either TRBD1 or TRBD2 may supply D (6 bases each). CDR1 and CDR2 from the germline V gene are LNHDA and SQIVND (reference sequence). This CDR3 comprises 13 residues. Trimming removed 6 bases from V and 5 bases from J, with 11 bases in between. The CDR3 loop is CASRGGNNNEQFF. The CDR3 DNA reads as TGTGCCAGTAGAGGGGGGAATAACAATGAGCAGTTCTTC.

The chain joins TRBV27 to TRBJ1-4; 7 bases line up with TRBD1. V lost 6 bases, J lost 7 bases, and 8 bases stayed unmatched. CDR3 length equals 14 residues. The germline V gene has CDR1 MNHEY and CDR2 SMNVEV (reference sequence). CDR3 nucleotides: TGTGCCAGCAGGCTACAGGGGAGTCGTGAAAAACTGTTTTTT. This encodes CASRLQGSREKLFF. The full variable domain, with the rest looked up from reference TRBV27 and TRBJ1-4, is EAQVTQNPRYLITVTGKKLTVTCSQNMNHEYMSWYRQDPGLGLRQIYYSMNVEVTDKGDVPEGYKVSRKEKRNFPLILESPSPNQTSLYFCASRLQGSREKLFFGSGTQLSVL.

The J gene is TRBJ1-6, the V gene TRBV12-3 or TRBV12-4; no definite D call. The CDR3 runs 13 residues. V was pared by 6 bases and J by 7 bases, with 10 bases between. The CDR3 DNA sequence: TGTGCCAGCAGCCTGATGGGGAATTCACCCCTCCACTTT. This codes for CASSLMGNSPLHF.

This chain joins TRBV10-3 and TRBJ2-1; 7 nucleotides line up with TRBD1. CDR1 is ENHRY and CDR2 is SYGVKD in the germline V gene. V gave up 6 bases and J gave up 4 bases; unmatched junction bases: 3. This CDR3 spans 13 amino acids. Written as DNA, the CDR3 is TGTGCCATCAGGGGACAGTCGTACAATGAGCAGTTCTTC. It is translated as CAIRGQSYNEQFF.

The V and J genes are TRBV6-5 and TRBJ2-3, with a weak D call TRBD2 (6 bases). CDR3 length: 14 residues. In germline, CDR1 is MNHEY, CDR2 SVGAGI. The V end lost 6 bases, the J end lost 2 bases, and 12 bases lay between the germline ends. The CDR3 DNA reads TGTGCCAGCAGCTTGGCGGGGTCCACAGATACGCAGTATTTT. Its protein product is CASSLAGSTDTQYF.

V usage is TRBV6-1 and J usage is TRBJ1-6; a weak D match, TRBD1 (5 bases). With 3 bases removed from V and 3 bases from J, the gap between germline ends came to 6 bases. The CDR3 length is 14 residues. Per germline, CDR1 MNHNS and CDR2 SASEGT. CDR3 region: CASSEGGYNSPLHF. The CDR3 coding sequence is TGTGCCAGCAGTGAGGGGGGCTATAATTCACCCCTCCACTTT.